This T cell receptor beta chain was identified during a study of cytomegalovirus exposure and HLA in healthy donors. Study findings and constraints: Researchers reported in a later analysis that a missense DCLRE1C variant was tied to TCR beta V- and J-gene trimming. Three chains linked to CMV were shown in vitro to be specific for CMV antigens.

The PCR used 60 Vbeta and 13 Jbeta primers. Here immunoSEQ multiplex PCR was the method, and the copy in TCRdb shows in-frame clones only, minus some. There are 95,000 to 150,000 clones in the sample; over 80% occur only once, and 15% to 20% lies in the top ten. As concerns this clone: No antigen is known for it.

The CDR3 covers 14 residues. CDR1 PRHDT and CDR2 FYEKMQ come from the germline V gene (reference sequence). The V end was cut by 4 bases, the J end by 3 bases, with 13 bases between. Sequenced: PBMCs. The rearrangement uses TRBV13 and TRBJ2-7, with D possibly matching TRBD1 (6 bases). This receptor was taken from a man between 18 and 35 years old in good health and CMV-seropositive. The DNA of the CDR3 is TGTGCCAGCAGCTCCTCCGGGACAAACTACGAGCAGTACTTC. This gives the protein CASSSSGTNYEQYF.